Reported below is one T cell receptor beta chain. Its antigen is unknown. The data were taken from a study of OX40 agonist ivuxolimab in advanced cancers. Study outcomes and limitations: It was also the case that some nonresponders had low normalized T-cell clonal expansion.

Libraries were prepared by immunoSEQ multiplex PCR; TCRdb keeps only in-frame clonotypes and omits some of them. There are about 70,000 clones in the sample; 86% occur only once, and 2.8% lies in the top ten. The receptor comes from an adult with an advanced solid tumor such as melanoma, head and neck, liver or kidney cancer. Here the sequenced sample was CD4+ or CD8+ T cells sorted from blood, taken in a trial of the OX40 agonist ivuxolimab.

CDR3 amino acids: CASSFDSQSSYEQYF. CDR3 DNA: TGTGCCAGTAGTTTCGACAGTCAAAGCTCCTACGAGCAGTACTTC. This chain links TRBV19 with TRBJ2-7; weak D call: TRBD1 (5 bases). V was pared by 5 bases and J by 0 bases, with 14 bases between. This CDR3 is built from 15 residues. Germline V CDR1 and CDR2: LNHDA, SQIVND (reference sequence).